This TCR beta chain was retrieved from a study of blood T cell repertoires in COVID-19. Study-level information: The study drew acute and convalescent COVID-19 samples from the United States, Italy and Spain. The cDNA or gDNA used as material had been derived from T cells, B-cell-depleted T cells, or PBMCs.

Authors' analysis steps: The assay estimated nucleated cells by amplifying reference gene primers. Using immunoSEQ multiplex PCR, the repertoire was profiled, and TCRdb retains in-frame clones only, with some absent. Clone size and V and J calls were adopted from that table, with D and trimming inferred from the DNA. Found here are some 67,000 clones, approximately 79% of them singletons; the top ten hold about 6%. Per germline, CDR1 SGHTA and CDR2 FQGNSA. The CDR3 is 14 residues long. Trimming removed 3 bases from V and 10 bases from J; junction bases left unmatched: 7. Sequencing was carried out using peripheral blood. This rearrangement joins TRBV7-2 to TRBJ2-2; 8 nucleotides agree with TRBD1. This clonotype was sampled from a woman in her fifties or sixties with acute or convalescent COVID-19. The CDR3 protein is CASSFTRGHAELFF. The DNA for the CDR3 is TGTGCCAGCAGCTTCACCAGGGGGCACGCGGAGCTGTTTTTT.